A single sample gave rise to the 23 T cell receptor beta chains below, sequenced in a study of T cell responses to AZD1222 COVID-19 vaccine. TCRdb keeps only in-frame clones here, not all; method: immunoSEQ multiplex PCR. The table shows approximately 150,000 clones, with around nine tenths occurring only once. The sequenced sample was peripheral blood, obtained 28 days after the second AZD1222 dose. The receptors here all came from an adult who received the AZD1222 COVID-19 vaccine.

The rearrangement links TRBV4-1 to TRBJ1-5; 12 bases map to TRBD1. Germline V lookup: CDR1 MGHRA, CDR2 YSYEKL. V shed 1 base, J shed 9 bases, and the junction held 16 bases outside the gene matches. There are 19 residues in the CDR3. The CDR3 sequence is CASSQVGQGATSQVRPQHF. As DNA, the CDR3 is TGCGCCAGCAGCCAAGTGGGACAGGGGGCCACGTCGCAAGTAAGGCCCCAGCATTTT.

This clone appeared once. CDR3 DNA: TGCGCCAGCAGTGAGCAACCGCCCATGGGCTACGAGCAGTACTTC. Amino acid sequence: CASSEQPPMGYEQYF. The genes are TRBV10-2 and TRBJ2-7, with unresolved D. Trimming removed 2 bases at V and 3 bases at J, with 14 bases between. The germline gives CDR1 WSHSY, CDR2 SAAADI. This CDR3 has 15 amino acids.

The chain uses TRBV7-9 and TRBJ1-1; no definite D call. CDR3 length: 16 amino acids. V was shortened by 5 bases and J by 0 bases, with 16 bases between the two germline ends. CDR1 and CDR2 from the germline V gene are SEHNR and FQNEAQ (reference sequence). In DNA, the CDR3 is TGTGCCAGCAGCCCCTCCCGGGCAGCCTTGAACACTGAAGCTTTCTTT. Its translation is CASSPSRAALNTEAFF. Together with reference TRBV7-9 and TRBJ1-1, the CDR3 gives the full variable domain: DTGVSQNPRHKITKRGQNVTFRCDPISEHNRLYWYRQTLGQGPEFLTYFQNEAQLEKSRLLSDRFSAERPKGSFSTLEIQRTEQGDSAMYLCASSPSRAALNTEAFFGQGTRLTVV.

Here the CDR3 DNA reads TGTGCCAGCAGCTTAGGCCGGCGGTCACCCCTCCACTTT. Translated: CASSLGRRSPLHF. This rearrangement joins TRBV7-2 to TRBJ1-6, with D uncertain. Germline CDR1 is SGHTA and CDR2 is FQGNSA. The length of the CDR3 is 13 residues. Trimming cost V 1 base and J 10 bases, with 8 bases left between them.

The rearrangement joins TRBV7-3 to TRBJ2-1, with D hard to call. This CDR3 has 12 residues. Deletions cut 4 bases from V and 7 bases from J, with 8 bases between. CDR1 is SGHTA and CDR2 is FQGTGA in the germline V gene. For the CDR3, the DNA is TGTGCCAGCAGCTCTAGTGGGAATGAGCAGTTCTTC. This sequence encodes CASSSSGNEQFF. The variable domain in full, completed from reference TRBV7-3 and TRBJ2-1, reads GAGVSQTPSNKVTEKGKYVELRCDPISGHTALYWYRQSLGQGPEFLIYFQGTGAADDSGLPNDRFFAVRPEGSVSTLKIQRTERGDSAVYLCASSSSGNEQFFGPGTRLTVL.

The V and J genes are TRBV3-1 (or the pseudogene TRBV3-2) and TRBJ1-1; D unresolved. CDR1 and CDR2 from the germline V gene are LGHDT and YNNKEL (reference sequence). The CDR3 covers 15 residues. With 3 bases removed from V and 4 bases from J, the gap between germline ends came to 15 bases. The CDR3: CASSHQPTGGTEAFF. CDR3 in DNA: TGTGCCAGCAGCCATCAACCAACGGGAGGCACTGAAGCTTTCTTT.

DNA for the CDR3: TGTGCCAGCAGTTTAGGGCCTAACCAGCCCCAGCATTTT. Translating it yields CASSLGPNQPQHF. The gene calls are TRBV27 and TRBJ1-5; D call uncertain. CDR3 length: 13 amino acids. With 2 bases removed from V and 7 bases from J, the gap between germline ends came to 9 bases. The germline CDR1 and CDR2 sequences are MNHEY and SMNVEV (reference sequence).

V usage is TRBV2 and J usage is TRBJ1-5, with TRBD1 matching 10 bases. Germline V lookup: CDR1 SNHLY, CDR2 FYNNEI. The CDR3 runs to 14 residues. Germline trimming cut 6 bases from V and 6 bases from J; bases unmatched to any gene: 5. CDR3 sequence reads: CASRGTGAAQPQHF. CDR3 coding DNA: TGTGCCAGCAGGGGGACAGGGGCTGCTCAGCCCCAGCATTTT. Based on the CDR3 plus reference TRBV2 and TRBJ1-5, the full variable domain is EPEVTQTPSHQVTQMGQEVILRCVPISNHLYFYWYRQILGQKVEFLVSFYNNEISEKSEIFDDQFSVERPDGSNFTLKIRSTKLEDSAMYFCASRGTGAAQPQHFGDGTRLSIL.

The V and J genes are TRBV7-9 and TRBJ2-5, with D possibly TRBD2 on 5 matching bases. CDR1 is SEHNR and CDR2 is FQNEAQ in the germline V gene (reference sequence). Between the trimmed V and J ends, which lost 6 bases and 5 bases, there was a span of 10 bases. The CDR3 length is 12 residues. Here the CDR3 DNA reads TGTGCCAGCAGTCGGGGAGAGGAGACCCAGTACTTC. The encoded protein is CASSRGEETQYF.

This chain links TRBV6-2 or TRBV6-3 with TRBJ1-2; no firm D call. The germline CDR1 and CDR2 sequences are MNHEY and SVGEGT. With 2 bases removed from V and 3 bases from J, the gap between germline ends came to 13 bases. CDR3 size: 15 residues. The CDR3 protein is CASSYPDPSYYGYTF. The CDR3 DNA reads TGTGCCAGCAGTTACCCAGACCCGAGCTACTATGGCTACACCTTC.

This clone has only one observation. V usage is TRBV7-2 and J usage is TRBJ1-1; D is possibly TRBD1 (5 bases). The CDR3 is 14 amino acids. The germline V gene has CDR1 SGHTA and CDR2 FQGNSA. Trimming cost V 5 bases and J 3 bases, with 13 bases left between them. CDR3 amino acids: CASSTGQGDTEAFF. CDR3 nucleotide sequence: TGTGCCAGCAGCACGGGGCAGGGAGACACTGAAGCTTTCTTT.

This clone has a handful of counts. This chain joins TRBV11-2 and TRBJ1-6; a possible D gene is TRBD1 (6 bases). The CDR3 runs 15 residues. Germline V gives CDR1 SGHAT, CDR2 FQNNGV. With 4 bases removed from V and 13 bases from J, the gap between germline ends came to 20 bases. The CDR3 loop is CASSSLTGKSFPLHF. The CDR3 region has the DNA TGTGCCAGCAGCTCCCTTACAGGGAAGAGCTTCCCCCTCCACTTT.

The chain employs TRBV5-7 and TRBJ1-3; unclear D gene. TRBV5-7 is placed among ORFs of uncertain function. CDR3 length: 15 amino acids. With 0 bases removed from V and 3 bases from J, the gap between germline ends came to 10 bases. The CDR3 bases are TGTGCCAGCAGCTTGGCTGTGGGCCGTGGAAACACCATATATTTT. Amino acids: CASSLAVGRGNTIYF.

The V gene is TRBV7-8, the J gene TRBJ1-2; D might be TRBD1 (5 bases). Trimming pared 8 bases from V and 2 bases from J, leaving 15 bases between. Germline-derived CDR1 and CDR2 are SGHVS and FQNEAQ. This CDR3 has 14 amino acids. The CDR3 protein is CASRGTDDNYGYTF. The CDR3 DNA is TGTGCCAGCCGAGGGACGGACGACAACTATGGCTACACCTTC. Drawing the rest from reference TRBV7-8 and TRBJ1-2, the complete variable domain is GAGVSQSPRYKVAKRGQDVALRCDPISGHVSLFWYQQALGQGPEFLTYFQNEAQLDKSGLPSDRFFAERPEGSVSTLKIQRTQQEDSAVYLCASRGTDDNYGYTFGSGTRLTVV.

This chain connects TRBV28 to TRBJ1-2; no clear D gene. The germline gives CDR1 MDHEN, CDR2 SYDVKM. This CDR3 is built from 13 residues. Trimming cost V 6 bases and J 4 bases, with 12 bases left between them. CDR3 sequence (DNA): TGTGCCAGCAGCTGGAGAGAGGGCTATGGCTACACCTTC. Its protein product is CASSWREGYGYTF.

V is TRBV6-5 and J is TRBJ2-1; D is possibly TRBD2 (6 bases). Trimming removed 6 bases from V and 9 bases from J, with 12 bases in between. Per germline, CDR1 MNHEY and CDR2 SVGAGI. This CDR3 has 12 amino acids. In nucleotides, the CDR3 is TGTGCCAGCAGGACTAGAAGAGGTGAGCAGTTCTTC. The encoded protein is CASRTRRGEQFF.

The chain links TRBV2 to TRBJ1-4; no reliable D call. V lost 3 bases to trimming and J lost 8 bases, with 13 bases between them. CDR3 length: 14 residues. Germline CDR1 is SNHLY and CDR2 is FYNNEI. The CDR3 spells CASSDSRVGEKLFF. CDR3 nucleotide sequence: TGTGCCAGCAGTGATAGTAGGGTGGGGGAAAAACTGTTTTTT. The full variable domain, rest sourced from reference TRBV2 and TRBJ1-4, is EPEVTQTPSHQVTQMGQEVILRCVPISNHLYFYWYRQILGQKVEFLVSFYNNEISEKSEIFDDQFSVERPDGSNFTLKIRSTKLEDSAMYFCASSDSRVGEKLFFGSGTQLSVL.

The chain carries TRBV4-2 and TRBJ1-6; the D gene is possibly TRBD1 (6 bases). Germline V gives CDR1 LGHNA, CDR2 YNFKEQ. Trimming cost V 0 bases and J 10 bases, with 16 bases left between them. There are 16 residues in the CDR3. The CDR3: CASSQEGGTTGSPLHF. The DNA of the CDR3 is TGTGCCAGCAGCCAAGAAGGCGGGACTACAGGGTCACCCCTCCACTTT.

The V gene is TRBV5-1, the J gene TRBJ2-7, with D uncertain. Germline loops: CDR1 SGHRS, CDR2 YFSETQ. The CDR3 is 13 residues long. V lost 4 bases and J 3 bases, leaving 11 bases between the germline ends. The CDR3 region has the DNA TGCGCCAGCAGCCCTGGAACCTACTACGAGCAGTACTTC. Protein sequence: CASSPGTYYEQYF.

The table lists this clone with a few counts. The J gene is TRBJ1-5, the V gene TRBV19; D might be TRBD1 (5 bases). CDR1 is LNHDA and CDR2 is SQIVND in the germline V gene (reference sequence). Trimming shortened V by 6 bases and J by 2 bases, and 14 bases separated the two germline ends. The CDR3 is made up of 15 amino acids. The CDR3 DNA is TGTGCCAGTAGGAGGAGTCAGGGAGGCAATCAGCCCCAGCATTTT. This gives the protein CASRRSQGGNQPQHF.

The V and J genes are TRBV3-1 (or the pseudogene TRBV3-2) and TRBJ1-3; D not resolved. This CDR3 has 14 amino acids. The V end lost 3 bases, the J end lost 0 bases, and 6 bases lay between the germline ends. Germline CDR1 and CDR2: LGHDT and YNNKEL (reference sequence). CDR3 protein: CASSHRTSGNTIYF. DNA of the CDR3: TGTGCCAGCAGCCACAGGACCTCTGGAAACACCATATATTTT.

The genes are TRBV18 and TRBJ1-2, with D unresolved. V was trimmed by 3 bases and J by 8 bases, leaving 13 bases between them. Germline assignment: CDR1 KGHSH and CDR2 LQKENI. The CDR3 is 13 residues long. CDR3 DNA sequence: TGTGCCAGCTCACCGTCGGGATCGGTCGGCTACACCTTC. This sequence encodes CASSPSGSVGYTF.

The chain employs TRBV6-5 and TRBJ1-2, with unresolved D. The CDR3 sequence is 13 residues long. The V end lost 5 bases, the J end lost 0 bases, and 7 bases lay between the germline ends. Germline-derived CDR1 and CDR2 are MNHEY and SVGAGI. CDR3 region: CASSPSTNYGYTF. CDR3 bases: TGTGCCAGCAGTCCTTCTACTAACTATGGCTACACCTTC.